These T cell receptor beta chains were read from a single sample in a study of cytomegalovirus exposure and HLA in healthy donors. Libraries were prepared by immunoSEQ multiplex PCR; TCRdb keeps only in-frame clonotypes and omits some of them. The sample carries over 95,000 clones, roughly 80% recorded once. Material for sequencing was PBMCs. The receptors here all came from a female donor in good health and CMV-seronegative. Both conserved end residues are trimmed from each CDR3. D genes are given only for firm matches. Expanded clones get a size class; other rows say once, few or many, or leave the size out.

CDR3 protein: ASSRQSSYEQY; V gene: TRBV7-9; D gene: .; clone size: .
CDR3 protein: ASSTPTGMKYEQY; V gene: TRBV18; D gene: TRBD1; clone size: .
CDR3 protein: ASSLVTDDEQF; V gene: TRBV7-9; D gene: .; clone size: .
CDR3 protein: ASSTFSGGLSYNEQF; V gene: TRBV7-2; D gene: TRBD2; clone size: .
CDR3 protein: ASSVGSESYEQY; V gene: TRBV9; D gene: .; clone size: .
CDR3 protein: ASSEAGTGNEKLF; V gene: TRBV2; D gene: TRBD1; clone size: .
CDR3 protein: ASSAMIRLTQPETQY; V gene: TRBV5-6; D gene: .; clone size: .
CDR3 protein: ASRRRQGDTEAF; V gene: TRBV6-4; D gene: TRBD1; clone size: .
CDR3 protein: ASSEAGYGYT; V gene: TRBV25-1; D gene: .; clone size: .
CDR3 protein: ASSRDRGETQY; V gene: TRBV4-2; D gene: TRBD1; clone size: once
CDR3 protein: ASSPVGQGSPHDYGYT; V gene: TRBV18; D gene: TRBD1; clone size: once
CDR3 protein: ASSLTGGRTEAF; V gene: TRBV5-1; D gene: TRBD1; clone size: .
CDR3 protein: ATSALGVSGTGELF; V gene: TRBV15; D gene: .; clone size: .
CDR3 protein: ASSQDPPQGIADTQY; V gene: TRBV4-1; D gene: .; clone size: .
CDR3 protein: ASSRKSNSGNTIY; V gene: TRBV6-5; D gene: .; clone size: once
CDR3 protein: ASSPGLDGGELF; V gene: TRBV5-1; D gene: TRBD2; clone size: .
CDR3 protein: ASSLGPGLTGELF; V gene: TRBV7-2; D gene: .; clone size: .
CDR3 protein: ASRDRGITEAF; V gene: TRBV2; D gene: TRBD1; clone size: .
CDR3 protein: ASGGGSGKKLF; V gene: TRBV9; D gene: .; clone size: .
CDR3 protein: ASSFSGPNTGELF; V gene: TRBV5-1; D gene: .; clone size: once
CDR3 protein: SVLGQGYNEQF; V gene: TRBV29-1; D gene: TRBD1; clone size: .
CDR3 protein: ASSLGQNYEQY; V gene: TRBV28; D gene: .; clone size: once
CDR3 protein: ASSFEGGGDTEAF; V gene: TRBV5-6; D gene: .; clone size: .
CDR3 protein: ASSDRVLRNTEAF; V gene: TRBV7-9; D gene: TRBD1; clone size: .
CDR3 protein: ASSLAPRPQNTDTQY; V gene: TRBV7-2; D gene: .; clone size: .
CDR3 protein: ASSLERADTQY; V gene: TRBV19; D gene: .; clone size: .
CDR3 protein: ASSYGQGAFGYT; V gene: TRBV6-5; D gene: TRBD1; clone size: .
CDR3 protein: ASSTPTGGGSYEQY; V gene: TRBV7-8; D gene: TRBD1; clone size: .
CDR3 protein: ATSRALAGGRNEQF; V gene: TRBV15; D gene: TRBD2; clone size: .
CDR3 protein: AASNGGGSGNTIY; V gene: TRBV5-4; D gene: .; clone size: .